This record covers a single TCR beta chain. Antigen unknown. This sample is part of a study of a mutant IDH1 vaccine in newly diagnosed glioma. Study information: Treated patients showed a male proportion of around 62%, a female proportion of about 40%, and a mean age of roughly 40 years.

Time point reported: week 47, end of study. The vaccine gave 300 ug of a 20-mer mutant IDH1 peptide subcutaneously per dose. TCRdb's copy holds only in-frame clones and misses some; the assay was immunoSEQ multiplex PCR. The table has about 34,000 clones, 85% to 90% seen once. The sample consisted of PBMCs, taken from a glioma patient whose treatment included an IDH1 peptide vaccine. The clonotype comes from a woman younger than 45 with glioma.

The DNA for the CDR3 is TGCGCCAGCAGCTCGGTAGGGAACACTGAAGCTTTCTTT. Residues: CASSSVGNTEAFF. This chain connects TRBV5-1 to TRBJ1-1; no firm D call. V was shortened by 3 bases and J by 1 base, with 7 bases between the two germline ends. The CDR3 runs 13 residues. From germline, CDR1 is SGHRS and CDR2 YFSETQ.